This is a list of T cell receptor beta chains from one sample in a study of spatial heterogeneity in lung cancer. TCRdb called the 5' RACE reads again in MiXCR, with one record for every CDR3 protein. The repertoire holds 110,000 or so distinct CDR3 sequences, with roughly 10% as singletons. The input for sequencing was PBMCs, taken at follow-up. Receptors originate from a female donor with early-stage non-small cell lung cancer. Each CDR3 is given with its conserved first and last residue. Each record gives: J gene, clone size, V gene, D gene, CDR3 DNA, CDR3 protein. The D gene is left open where the match is weak. Expanded clones get a size class; other rows say once, few or many, or leave the size out.

TRBJ1-2	-	TRBV5-1	-	TGCGCCAGCAGCATGAGGACAGAGAACTATGGCTACACCTTC	CASSMRTENYGYTF
TRBJ1-4	few	TRBV4-1	-	TGCGCCAGCAGCCTAACTTTTCAGGGCCCTAATGAAAAACTGTTTTTT	CASSLTFQGPNEKLFF
TRBJ2-3	-	TRBV6-6	-	TGTGCCAGCAGTTACGTCAGAAGTCCTGGCACAGATACGCAGTATTTT	CASSYVRSPGTDTQYF
TRBJ1-1	many	TRBV12-3/TRBV12-4	-	TGTGCCAGCAGTTTACAGGGGTTAAGGACTGAAGCTTTCTTT	CASSLQGLRTEAFF
TRBJ1-5	-	TRBV2	-	TGTGCCAGCAGTCCTAGGGTTCACAATCAGCCCCAGCATTTT	CASSPRVHNQPQHF
TRBJ1-5	-	TRBV19	TRBD1	TGTGCCAGTAGTTCCGACAGGGGCGGTTGGAGCAATCAGCCCCAGCATTTT	CASSSDRGGWSNQPQHF
TRBJ1-3	many	TRBV12-3/TRBV12-4	-	TGTGCCAGCAGGACAGACGGAAACACCATATATTTT	CASRTDGNTIYF
TRBJ1-2	many	TRBV24-1	TRBD1	TGTGCCACCAGTGATTCGACCGGGACAGGGGAGAGCTACACCTTC	CATSDSTGTGESYTF
TRBJ1-2	many	TRBV3-1	-	TGTGCCAGCAGCCAAGTCCGGGCAGGCTATGGCTACACCTTC	CASSQVRAGYGYTF
TRBJ2-1	many	TRBV20-1	TRBD2	TGCAGTGTTGTCTCCCGGGGGAGGGCCCCGAATGAGCAGTTCTTC	CSVVSRGRAPNEQFF
TRBJ2-7	-	TRBV20-1	TRBD1	TGCAGTGCTAGGAGGGACAGGGGTTCCTACGAGCAGTACTTC	CSARRDRGSYEQYF
TRBJ1-5	few	TRBV6-2/TRBV6-3	TRBD1	TGTGCCAGCAGACCCCAGGGGGCCGATCAGCCCCAGCATTTT	CASRPQGADQPQHF
TRBJ2-1	-	TRBV24-1	TRBD1	TGTGCCACCAGTAGTTTATGGACAGGCAACAATGAGCAGTTCTTC	CATSSLWTGNNEQFF
TRBJ1-4	-	TRBV3-1	-	TGTGCCAGCAGCCAAGACGTCCGTGGGGGAGAACTGTTTTTT	CASSQDVRGGELFF
TRBJ1-1	many	TRBV11-1	-	TGTGCCAGCAGCCCCCCCGGGGGGAACACTGAAGCTTTCTTT	CASSPPGGNTEAFF
TRBJ1-1	-	TRBV20-1	-	TGCAGTGCTGTTTCACTGTCCGGGAACACTGAAGCTTTCTTT	CSAVSLSGNTEAFF
TRBJ2-1	few	TRBV7-3	-	TGTGCCAGCAGTCAAGGGACGGGGTACAATGAGCAGTTCTTC	CASSQGTGYNEQFF
TRBJ2-1	-	TRBV29-1	TRBD2	TGCAGCGTTGAAGTTACTAGCGGGAGCCATCCTCCCTACAATGAGCAGTTCTTC	CSVEVTSGSHPPYNEQFF
TRBJ1-2	few	TRBV11-2	-	TGTGCCAGCAGCTTACTCCGAGCCTACTATGGCTACACCTTC	CASSLLRAYYGYTF
TRBJ1-3	few	TRBV28	-	TGTGCCAGCAGTTCATACCCTGGAAACACCATATATTTT	CASSSYPGNTIYF
TRBJ1-5	many	TRBV28	-	TGTGCCAGCAGTTTATTTTGGGGTGCGAGGCCCCAGCATTTT	CASSLFWGARPQHF
TRBJ2-7	-	TRBV2	TRBD2	TGTGCCAGCAGTGATTGGGCTAGCGGGGTATCCTACGAGCAGTACTTC	CASSDWASGVSYEQYF
TRBJ2-3	many	TRBV6-6	TRBD2	TGTGCCAGCAGTTACTCAGCGGCTAGCGGGAGGTCGCCAACCCTCACAGATACGCAGTATTTT	CASSYSAASGRSPTLTDTQYF
TRBJ2-5	-	TRBV20-1	-	TGCAGTGCTAGGACAGCCGAGATGACCCAGTACTTC	CSARTAEMTQYF
TRBJ2-2	-	TRBV20-1	-	TGCAGCGCCGTTCGGCAGCAGAACACCGGGGAGCTGTTTTTT	CSAVRQQNTGELFF
TRBJ2-3	-	TRBV9	-	TGTGCCAGCAGTTACATCGGGTTCACAGATACGCAGTATTTT	CASSYIGFTDTQYF
TRBJ1-6	many	TRBV3-1	-	TGTGCCAGCAGCCTTCGACCGAGGGCACCCCTCCACTTT	CASSLRPRAPLHF
TRBJ1-6	-	TRBV20-1	-	TGCAGTGCTAGGGATGACAGGAATATCTATAATTCACCCCTCCACTTT	CSARDDRNIYNSPLHF
TRBJ1-1	-	TRBV27	TRBD1	TGTGCCAGCATCACAGAGGTCCGGCAGGGGGTCCCAAAAGCTTTCTTT	CASITEVRQGVPKAFF
TRBJ2-7	-	TRBV27	-	TGTGCCAGCAGTTCACAGATACCCGGCTACGAGCAGTACTTC	CASSSQIPGYEQYF
TRBJ2-2	many	TRBV18	TRBD1	TGTGCCAGCTCAACGACAGGGGGCAAGAACACCGGGGAGCTGTTTTTT	CASSTTGGKNTGELFF
TRBJ2-2	-	TRBV28	-	TGTGCCAGCAGTTTCTTTGCGGCGAACACCGGGGAGCTGTTTTTT	CASSFFAANTGELFF
TRBJ1-4	-	TRBV11-2	-	TGTGCCAGCAGCTCGAGGGGGAATAATGAAAAACTGTTTTTT	CASSSRGNNEKLFF
TRBJ1-5	many	TRBV20-1	-	TGCAGTGCTAGAGATGGGTCCGGGGGCGGTCAGCCCCAGCATTTT	CSARDGSGGGQPQHF
TRBJ2-7	many	TRBV2	TRBD1	TGTGCCAGCAGAGGGACAGGGGGCGCCAAGGGCGAGCAGTACTTC	CASRGTGGAKGEQYF
TRBJ2-7	-	TRBV20-1	TRBD2	TGCAGTGCTAGGGGGGGCAGCGGGAGGTCCTACGAGCAGTACTTC	CSARGGSGRSYEQYF
TRBJ2-3	-	TRBV7-2	-	TGTGCCAGCAGCTTAGGACTAACAAACACAGATACGCAGTATTTT	CASSLGLTNTDTQYF
TRBJ2-2	few	TRBV5-4	TRBD2	TGTGCCAGCAGCTCCTCGACTAGCAGGATCGGGGAGCTGTTTTTT	CASSSSTSRIGELFF
TRBJ2-3	-	TRBV24-1	TRBD2	TGTGCCACCAGTGACGCCAGACTAGCGGAAAGCACAGATACGCAGTATTTT	CATSDARLAESTDTQYF
TRBJ1-1	many	TRBV6-5	TRBD1	TGTGCCAGCAGAAGCTACGAACAGGGGACTGAAGCTTTCTTT	CASRSYEQGTEAFF
TRBJ2-1	-	TRBV4-1	TRBD2	TGCGCCAGCAGCCAGGGGAACCCGGGACTAGCCTATTTAAGTGAGCAGTTCTTC	CASSQGNPGLAYLSEQFF
TRBJ1-6	few	TRBV12-3/TRBV12-4	-	TGTGCCAGCAGCCAGACAGAGAATAATTCACCCCTCCACTTT	CASSQTENNSPLHF
TRBJ2-5	few	TRBV7-7	-	TGTGCCAGCAGCATGGCGCTCCAAGAGACCCAGTACTTC	CASSMALQETQYF
TRBJ1-6	few	TRBV11-2	-	TGTGCCAGCAGCTTATTGGGGGCACCCCTCCACTTT	CASSLLGAPLHF
TRBJ2-1	-	TRBV5-1	TRBD2	TGCGCCAGCAGCTTGGCTAGCGGGAGTCAATACAATGAGCAGTTCTTC	CASSLASGSQYNEQFF
TRBJ2-2	few	TRBV5-1	TRBD2	TGCGCCAGCAGCTTCCGACTGACTAGCGCAATGCAGGCGGCGAACACCGGGGAGCTGTTTTTT	CASSFRLTSAMQAANTGELFF
TRBJ2-1	few	TRBV28	-	TGTGCCAGCAGTTTGAGCGGTCCCTACAATGAGCAGTTCTTC	CASSLSGPYNEQFF
TRBJ1-1	few	TRBV18	TRBD1	TGTGCCAGCTCACCGCCGGGACAGGGGTTGAACACTGAAGCTTTCTTT	CASSPPGQGLNTEAFF
TRBJ1-1	many	TRBV7-9	-	TGTGCCAGCAGCTTCTCGAGTGCGCTTGCACAAGCTTTCTTT	CASSFSSALAQAFF
TRBJ2-5	many	TRBV7-2	-	TGTGCCAGCAGCTCCTCCGGGAAGACCCAGTACTTC	CASSSSGKTQYF